Below, 26 T cell receptor beta chains from the same sample are listed, as sequenced in a study of blood T cell repertoires in COVID-19. Profiled with immunoSEQ multiplex PCR; TCRdb holds only in-frame clones, not every one. The table has 250,000 to 350,000 clones, roughly nine tenths seen once; the top ten hold roughly 6.7%. The specimen sequenced was peripheral blood. All receptors come from a young man who had recovered from COVID-19.

The chain couples TRBV4-3 to TRBJ1-1; TRBD1 might be the D (6 bases). In germline, CDR1 is LGHNA, CDR2 YSLEER. The CDR3 consists of 13 residues. The V end was cut by 6 bases, the J end by 0 bases, with 8 bases between. Written as DNA, the CDR3 is TGCGCCAGCAGGGACAGCTTGAACACTGAAGCTTTCTTT. As protein: CASRDSLNTEAFF.

The CDR3 is CASSLEDRGSEQYF. CDR3 DNA: TGTGCCAGCAGCTTAGAGGACAGGGGATCCGAGCAGTACTTC. The chain uses TRBV7-8 and TRBJ2-7, with TRBD1 matching 9 bases. After removal of 1 base from V and 6 bases from J, the junction contained 4 bases not matched to a gene. The CDR3 runs 14 residues. The germline V gene encodes CDR1 SGHVS and CDR2 FQNEAQ.

The chain employs TRBV4-2 and TRBJ2-3; TRBD2 matches 10 bases. V trimming: 0 bases; J trimming: 4 bases; junction bases outside the gene matches: 4. The CDR3 has 16 residues. CDR1 is LGHNA, CDR2 YNFKEQ, per germline. The CDR3 DNA reads TGTGCCAGCAGCCAAGAGCTAGCGGGAGTGGCAGATACGCAGTATTTT. Translation gives CASSQELAGVADTQYF.

This chain joins TRBV5-4 and TRBJ2-1; 12 positions match TRBD2. With 4 bases clipped from V and 3 bases from J, the junction kept 2 bases outside the gene matches. CDR1 is SGHNT, CDR2 YYREEE, per germline (reference sequence). The CDR3 spans 15 residues. CDR3 loop: CASSRTSGIYNEQFF. The CDR3 coding sequence is TGTGCCAGCAGCCGGACTAGCGGGATCTACAATGAGCAGTTCTTC.

The chain joins TRBV4-3 to TRBJ2-3; TRBD2 agrees at 8 bases. V was clipped by 0 bases and J by 2 bases; unmatched bases: 16. This CDR3 contains 20 residues. The germline V gene encodes CDR1 LGHNA and CDR2 YSLEER. Here the CDR3 DNA reads TGCGCCAGCAGCCAAGATCTACCGGGGGGGGGAGTCAGGGCCACAGATACGCAGTATTTT. The encoded protein is CASSQDLPGGGVRATDTQYF.

This chain links TRBV6-4 with TRBJ2-1; 10 bases map to TRBD2. V gave up 3 bases and J gave up 8 bases; unmatched junction bases: 7. The length of the CDR3 is 15 residues. The germline V gene has CDR1 MRHNA and CDR2 SNTAGT. CDR3 DNA: TGTGCCAGCAGTGAATTAGCGGGAGGAGTAGATGAGCAGTTCTTC. It encodes CASSELAGGVDEQFF.

This sequence joins TRBV5-6 and TRBJ2-7, with D possibly TRBD1 on 5 matching bases. V lost 2 bases, J lost 4 bases, and 7 bases lay in between. CDR1 is SGHDT and CDR2 is YYEEEE in the germline V gene. The CDR3 loop spans 12 amino acids. The CDR3 region has the DNA TGTGCCAGCAGCTTAGGGGATTACGAGCAGTACTTC. Translating it yields CASSLGDYEQYF.

The genes are TRBV6-5 and TRBJ1-4; unclear D gene. V lost 10 bases, J lost 7 bases, and 19 bases lay in between. Germline values: CDR1 MNHEY, CDR2 SVGAGI. CDR3 size: 14 residues. For the CDR3, the DNA is TGTGCCACCGGGGTACCCGGGGAGACTGAAAAACTGTTTTTT. Protein product: CATGVPGETEKLFF.

The chain uses TRBV2 and TRBJ2-7; a weak D match, TRBD2 (5 bases). V lost 0 bases to trimming and J lost 6 bases, with 15 bases between them. The CDR3 is 15 amino acids. In germline, CDR1 is SNHLY, CDR2 FYNNEI. The CDR3: CASSEALVEGSEQYF. Here the CDR3 DNA reads TGTGCCAGCAGTGAAGCCCTAGTCGAGGGTTCCGAGCAGTACTTC.

The CDR3 DNA reads as TGCGCCAGCAGCCCAAGGACTAGCGGGAGCCTCCAAGAGACCCAGTACTTC. Amino acid sequence: CASSPRTSGSLQETQYF. V gene TRBV5-1 combines with J gene TRBJ2-5, with TRBD2 identical over 13 bases. V was clipped by 4 bases and J by 1 base; unmatched bases: 7. Germline assignment: CDR1 SGHRS and CDR2 YFSETQ. The CDR3 runs 17 residues.

About this clone: The junction departs from the called germline gene at one end, perhaps through a read error. The chain recombines TRBV18 with TRBJ2-1; D may be TRBD1 (5 bases). Germline CDR1 KGHSH, CDR2 LQKENI. The CDR3 has 13 residues. CDR3 sequence reads: CASSPEGAGYEVF. CDR3 coding DNA: TGTGCCAGCTCACCAGAAGGTGCAGGGTACGAAGTCTTC.

The chain joins TRBV23-1 to TRBJ1-1, with a possible D match to TRBD1 (6 bases). TRBV23-1 is filed as an ORF, its function uncertain. The CDR3 loop spans 16 amino acids. V was cut by 0 bases and J by 9 bases, with 20 bases left in between. CDR3 DNA: TGCGCCAGCAGTCAATCGGGCAGCGGGGAACAGGGCAAAGCTTTCTTT. Amino acids: CASSQSGSGEQGKAFF.

The rearrangement joins TRBV4-1 to TRBJ1-4; tentatively, D is TRBD1 (6 bases). The CDR3 consists of 17 residues. V lost 4 bases and J 0 bases, leaving 15 bases between the germline ends. Per germline, CDR1 MGHRA and CDR2 YSYEKL. The CDR3 sequence: CASSLGQRTTTNEKLFF. The DNA of the CDR3 is TGCGCCAGCAGCCTCGGACAGAGAACCACAACTAATGAAAAACTGTTTTTT.

This clone was seen only a few times. The gene calls are TRBV11-3 and TRBJ2-1, with 8 bases lining up with TRBD2. Trimming cost V 1 base and J 0 bases; bases outside gene matches: 8. The CDR3 is 18 residues long. The germline V gene encodes CDR1 SGHNT and CDR2 YENEEA. The CDR3 sequence: CASSLGAAGASSYNEQFF. The CDR3 DNA sequence: TGTGCCAGCAGCTTAGGGGCAGCGGGGGCCAGCTCCTACAATGAGCAGTTCTTC.

V is TRBV4-3 and J is TRBJ2-2, with D hard to call. The CDR3 spans 16 residues. Germline V gene sequence: CDR1 LGHNA, CDR2 YSLEER. V dropped 0 bases and J dropped 10 bases, with 18 bases sitting between them. CDR3 loop: CASSQDPHTRPQELFF. The CDR3 coding sequence is TGCGCCAGCAGCCAAGACCCCCATACTCGCCCCCAGGAGCTGTTTTTT.

This clone is a singleton in its sample. The chain carries TRBV6-5 and TRBJ1-5; D perhaps matches TRBD1 (6 bases). Germline V CDR1 and CDR2: MNHEY, SVGAGI. V was pared by 2 bases and J by 3 bases, with 11 bases between. This CDR3 spans 15 amino acids. The CDR3 DNA reads as TGTGCCAGCAGTTACGCCGGGACACCCAATCAGCCCCAGCATTTT. Its translation is CASSYAGTPNQPQHF.

The V call is TRBV3-1 (or the pseudogene TRBV3-2), the J call TRBJ2-7, with D perhaps matching TRBD2 (7 bases). The V end was cut by 4 bases, the J end by 5 bases, with 12 bases between. This CDR3 spans 13 amino acids. Per the germline V gene, CDR1 is LGHDT and CDR2 is YNNKEL (reference sequence). CDR3 sequence (DNA): TGTGCCAGCAGCCTTCGCGGGGGCGACGAGCAGTACTTC. It specifies CASSLRGGDEQYF.

The chain links TRBV6-5 to TRBJ2-7; weak D call: TRBD2 (6 bases). Trimming stripped 6 bases from V and 4 bases from J, with 16 bases between. Germline V gene sequence: CDR1 MNHEY, CDR2 SVGAGI. The CDR3 is 14 residues long. The CDR3 bases are TGTGCCAGCAGGTCCGGGACTTGGCCTTACGAGCAGTACTTC. This encodes CASRSGTWPYEQYF.

The rearrangement joins TRBV19 to TRBJ2-3; 8 bases are shared with TRBD2. CDR1 and CDR2 (germline): LNHDA, SQIVND (reference sequence). Trimming took 4 bases from V and 7 from J; bases not matched to a gene: 4. This CDR3 has 13 residues. The CDR3 coding sequence is TGTGCCAGTAGTACCCCGGGGGGGTATACGCAGTATTTT. Its translation is CASSTPGGYTQYF.

The V call is TRBV7-2, the J call TRBJ1-2, with unresolved D. Germline loops: CDR1 SGHTA, CDR2 FQGNSA. The CDR3 length is 15 residues. V lost 4 bases, J lost 0 bases, and 12 bases lay in between. CDR3 coding DNA: TGTGCCAGCAGCTCCTATGCTCCGGCTAACTATGGCTACACCTTC. Translated, it gives CASSSYAPANYGYTF.

The rearrangement links TRBV14 to TRBJ2-2; the match to TRBD1 covers 8 bases. Germline V lookup: CDR1 SGHDN, CDR2 FVKESK. Germline trimming cut 0 bases from V and 0 bases from J; bases unmatched to any gene: 3. The CDR3 runs 17 residues. The CDR3 region has the DNA TGTGCCAGCAGCCAAGATTTACAGGGGGCGAACACCGGGGAGCTGTTTTTT. This encodes CASSQDLQGANTGELFF.

This chain links TRBV9 with TRBJ1-2, with TRBD1 matching 10 bases. This CDR3 contains 17 residues. Germline V lookup: CDR1 SGDLS, CDR2 YYNGEE. The ends lost 4 bases at V and 2 bases at J; junction bases unmatched: 11. For the CDR3, the DNA is TGTGCCAGCAGCCCCCGGACAGGGGGTCCTGAGAACTATGGCTACACCTTC. Its translation: CASSPRTGGPENYGYTF.

The chain joins TRBV29-1 to TRBJ1-1; 7 positions match TRBD1. The CDR3 has 16 amino acids. J gave up 0 bases and V 4 bases, and 11 bases lay outside the gene matches. Germline CDR1 is SQVTM and CDR2 is ANQGSEA. DNA of the CDR3: TGCAGCGTTGGATGGGGTAACAGGGGCCTGAACACTGAAGCTTTCTTT. The encoded protein is CSVGWGNRGLNTEAFF.

This clone showed up just once. This chain connects TRBV29-1 to TRBJ1-2, with D possibly being TRBD1 (6 bases). This CDR3 is 12 amino acids long. CDR1 and CDR2 (germline): SQVTM, ANQGSEA. V dropped 3 bases and J dropped 8 bases, with 13 bases sitting between them. The CDR3 coding sequence is TGCAGCGTTGAGGGGACATCGGGAGGCTACACCTTC. It specifies CSVEGTSGGYTF.

The chain combines TRBV9 with TRBJ1-2, with 8 bases fitting TRBD1. The CDR3 contains 15 residues. Germline loops: CDR1 SGDLS, CDR2 YYNGEE. J lost 8 bases, V lost 0 bases, and 9 bases had no gene match. CDR3 in DNA: TGTGCCAGCAGCGTAGTTGGACAGGGAGTACGGGGCTACACCTTC. It specifies CASSVVGQGVRGYTF.

V is TRBV6-5 and J is TRBJ1-4; D is uncertain. This CDR3 region has 15 residues. V was clipped by 6 bases and J by 1 base, with 12 bases between them. CDR1 is MNHEY, CDR2 SVGAGI, per germline. CDR3 in DNA: TGTGCCAGCAGATCCCTGAGGGTAACTAATGAAAAACTGTTTTTT. It specifies CASRSLRVTNEKLFF.